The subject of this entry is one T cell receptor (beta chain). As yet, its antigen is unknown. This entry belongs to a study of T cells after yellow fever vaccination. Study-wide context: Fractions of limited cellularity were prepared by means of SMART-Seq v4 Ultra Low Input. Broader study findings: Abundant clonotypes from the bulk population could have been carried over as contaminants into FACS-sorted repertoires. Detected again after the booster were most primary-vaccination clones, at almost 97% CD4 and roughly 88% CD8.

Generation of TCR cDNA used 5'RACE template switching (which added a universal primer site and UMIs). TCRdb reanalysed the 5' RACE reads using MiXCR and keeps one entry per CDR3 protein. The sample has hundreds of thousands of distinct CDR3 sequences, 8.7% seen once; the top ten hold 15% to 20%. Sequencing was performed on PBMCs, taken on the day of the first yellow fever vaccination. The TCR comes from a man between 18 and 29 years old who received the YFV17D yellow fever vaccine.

The CDR3 is CASSFTATDTQYF. The CDR3 DNA is TGTGCCAGCAGCTTTACAGCCACAGATACGCAGTATTTT. The chain combines TRBV7-2 with TRBJ2-3; D gene ambiguous. The CDR3 runs to 13 residues. Germline lookup yields CDR1 SGHTA and CDR2 FQGNSA. The V and J ends lost 3 bases and 2 bases respectively, with 6 bases between them.